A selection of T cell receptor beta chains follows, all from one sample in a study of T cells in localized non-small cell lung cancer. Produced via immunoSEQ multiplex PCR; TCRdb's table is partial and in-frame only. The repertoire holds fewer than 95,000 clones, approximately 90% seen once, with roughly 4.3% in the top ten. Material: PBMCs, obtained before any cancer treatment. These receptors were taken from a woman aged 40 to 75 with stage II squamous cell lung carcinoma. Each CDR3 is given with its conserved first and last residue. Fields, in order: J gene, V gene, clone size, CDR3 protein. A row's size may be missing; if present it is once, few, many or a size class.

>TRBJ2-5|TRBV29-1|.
CSVSSRTEETQYF
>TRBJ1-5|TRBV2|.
CASSDRTGGNQPQHF
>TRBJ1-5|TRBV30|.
CAWSVSGRGQPQHF
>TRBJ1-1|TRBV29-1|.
CSVAQIEAFF
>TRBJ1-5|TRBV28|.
CASTLGTGNNQPQHF
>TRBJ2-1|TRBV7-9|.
CASSSRDREWNEQFF
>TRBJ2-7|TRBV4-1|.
CASSQAGTPSSQYF
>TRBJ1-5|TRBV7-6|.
CASSLVGRDEGPNQPQHF
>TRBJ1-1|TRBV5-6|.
CASSLAGNTEAFF
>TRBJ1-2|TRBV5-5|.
CASSPGTDNYGYTF
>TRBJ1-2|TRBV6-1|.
CASSEQGTGYRYGYTF
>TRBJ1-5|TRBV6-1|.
CASSERGPQHF
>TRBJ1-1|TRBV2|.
CASSGGQVTEAFF
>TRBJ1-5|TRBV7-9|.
CASSLQGSQPQHF
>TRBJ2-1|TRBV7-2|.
CASSLVAAYNEQFF
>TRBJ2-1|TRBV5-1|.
CASSFIQGTNEQFF
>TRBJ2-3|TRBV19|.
CASSNPVGGWGDTQYF
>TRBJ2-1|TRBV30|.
CAWSEGYEQFF
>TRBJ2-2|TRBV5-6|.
CASSADSGGRTGELFF
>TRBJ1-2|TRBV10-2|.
CASSERRDYGYTF
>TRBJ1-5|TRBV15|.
CATSSGLDRGGNQPQHF
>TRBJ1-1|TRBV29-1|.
CSVNRGLGGTEAFF
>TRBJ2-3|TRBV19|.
CASSMSSGRTDTQYF
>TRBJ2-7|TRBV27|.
CASSSGDRYEQYF
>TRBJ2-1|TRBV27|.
CASTARETSEYNEQFF
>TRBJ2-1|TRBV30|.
CAWSVGLTNEQFF
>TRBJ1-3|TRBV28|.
CASIPDSSGNTIYF
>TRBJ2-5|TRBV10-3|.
CAISPVGNGTATQYF
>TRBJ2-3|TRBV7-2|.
CASTFSGGSATDTQYF
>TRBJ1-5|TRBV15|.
CATSRQGNQPQHF
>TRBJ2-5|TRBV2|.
CASSEDSMREQYF
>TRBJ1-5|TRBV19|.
CASSEGRGLVKPQHF
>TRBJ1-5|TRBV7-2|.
CASSLSSSNQPQHF
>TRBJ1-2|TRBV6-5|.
CASSWQGFQGYTF
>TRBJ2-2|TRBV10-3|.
CAITWGRSNTGELFF
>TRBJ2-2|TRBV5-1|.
CASSSRERGGLSGTGELFF
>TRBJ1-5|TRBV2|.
CASSGRQFSNQPQHF
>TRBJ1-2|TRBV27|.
CASSLTGLSYYGYTF
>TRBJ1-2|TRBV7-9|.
CASSLETGSGGYTF
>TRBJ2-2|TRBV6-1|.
CASSVQGTGELFF
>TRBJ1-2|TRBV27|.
CASSSRGRNYGYTF
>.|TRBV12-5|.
CASGLDSSYEQYF
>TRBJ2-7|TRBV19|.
CASSRGGPYEQYF
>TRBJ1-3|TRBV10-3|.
CATRTGGGGNTIYF
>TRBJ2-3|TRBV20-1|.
CSARLGDTQYF
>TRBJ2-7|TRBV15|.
CATSRVNKYEQYF
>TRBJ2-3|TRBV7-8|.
CASRPEGWREGHDTQYF
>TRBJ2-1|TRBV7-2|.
CASSPEVFNKEEQFF
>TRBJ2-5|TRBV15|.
CATSRDRRSRTETQYF
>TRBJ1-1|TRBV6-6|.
CASSWEGGTEAFF
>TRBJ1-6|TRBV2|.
CASSETRDRGNSPLHF
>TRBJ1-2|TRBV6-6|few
CASSSFSGDYGYTF
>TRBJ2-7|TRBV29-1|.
CSGRTGSYEQYF
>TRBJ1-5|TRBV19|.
CATQSRAVRAPSNQPQHF
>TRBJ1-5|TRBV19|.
CASSIVQFYSNQPQHF
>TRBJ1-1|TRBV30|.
CAWSHEDRGTEAFF
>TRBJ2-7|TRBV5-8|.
CASSLTNLREQYF
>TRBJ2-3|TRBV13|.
CASGDRGTDTQYF
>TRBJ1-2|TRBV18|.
CASSPFASYGYTF
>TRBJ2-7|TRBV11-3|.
CASSSPGTEQYF